This TCR beta chain comes out of a study of blood T cell repertoires in COVID-19. Trimming cost V 3 bases and J 8 bases; bases outside gene matches: 3. The CDR3 consists of 13 residues. In germline, CDR1 is LGHNA, CDR2 YSLEER. Sequencing used immunoSEQ multiplex PCR; TCRdb keeps in-frame clones, though not all of them. The sample consists of around 7,800 clones, more than 75% of them appearing once. The clonotype comes from a woman aged 55-69 years with active COVID-19. The chain is built from TRBV4-3 and TRBJ1-2; 10 positions match TRBD1. Source material: peripheral blood. This CDR3 is CASSQDRGDGYTF. The DNA for the CDR3 is TGCGCCAGCAGCCAGGACAGGGGGGACGGCTACACCTTC.